Listed here are 9 T cell receptor beta chains from one sample, sequenced in a study of patients and donors after allogeneic stem cell transplantation. TCRdb re-called the RT-PCR reads with MiXCR, one entry per CDR3 protein. The repertoire consists of about a million distinct CDR3 sequences, with 18% occurring once and the leading ten covering 6%. The sample was blood, either unsorted or a sorted T cell fraction (not recorded which). The receptors were sampled from a human donor who was either an allogeneic HSCT recipient or a stem cell or donor lymphocyte infusion donor (not recorded which). It is not recorded whose cells these are; they may come from a transplant donor.

This chain joins TRBV20-1 and TRBJ1-2; TRBD1 is a possible D gene (6 bases). Between the trimmed V and J ends, which lost 3 bases and 5 bases, there was a span of 13 bases. This CDR3 has 13 residues. The V gene's germline CDR1 is DFQATT and CDR2 SNEGSKA (reference sequence). The CDR3 is CSARTGTVYGYTF. As DNA, the CDR3 is TGCAGTGCTAGGACAGGAACAGTTTATGGCTACACCTTC.

The chain employs TRBV7-3 and TRBJ2-1, with D perhaps matching TRBD2 (6 bases). The ends were cut back, 3 bases at V and 5 bases at J, with 20 bases in the middle. The germline V gene encodes CDR1 SGHTA and CDR2 FQGTGA. CDR3 length: 17 residues. The CDR3 loop is CASSFRRGTHPDNEQFF. The CDR3, as DNA: TGTGCCAGCAGCTTTCGCCGCGGGACTCACCCTGACAATGAGCAGTTCTTC.

This clonotype was observed many times. This chain links TRBV2 with TRBJ2-7, with D unclear. This CDR3 has 11 amino acids. V was cut by 6 bases and J by 0 bases, with 3 bases left in between. CDR1 is SNHLY, CDR2 FYNNEI, per germline. The CDR3 region has the DNA TGTGCCAGCAGAAGCTCCTACGAGCAGTACTTC. Translating it yields CASRSSYEQYF.

The genes are TRBV5-1 and TRBJ1-6; 7 nucleotides line up with TRBD1. Per germline, CDR1 SGHRS and CDR2 YFSETQ. The CDR3 sequence is 14 residues long. V trimming: 2 bases; J trimming: 8 bases; junction bases outside the gene matches: 4. This CDR3 reads CASSFGTEDSPLHF. The CDR3 nucleotides read TGCGCCAGCAGCTTTGGGACAGAGGATTCACCCCTCCACTTT.

The V gene is TRBV20-1, the J gene TRBJ2-7; D remains unclear. V lost 4 bases and J lost 2, with 18 bases in between. The CDR3 runs to 15 residues. The germline V gene encodes CDR1 DFQATT and CDR2 SNEGSKA (reference sequence). The chain's CDR3 is CSATPRGAIPYEQYF. The CDR3 nucleotides read TGCAGTGCTACACCTCGCGGAGCCATCCCCTACGAGCAGTACTTC.

This chain joins TRBV7-6 and TRBJ2-7, with unresolved D. The V end was cut by 0 bases, the J end by 2 bases, with 8 bases between. Germline assignment: CDR1 SGHVS and CDR2 FNYEAQ. This CDR3 is 14 amino acids long. CDR3 DNA: TGTGCCAGCAGCTTAGCGGAGATCCCCTACGAGCAGTACTTC. This gives the protein CASSLAEIPYEQYF.

The table lists this clonotype with a few counts. The genes are TRBV4-2 and TRBJ2-2; 11 bases map to TRBD1. Losses at the gene ends were 1 base for V and 7 bases for J; bases not matched to a gene: 14. Germline V gene lookup returns CDR1 LGHNA and CDR2 YNFKEQ. The CDR3 is 19 amino acids. CDR3 in amino acids: CASSQARPGTGGSGGELFF. DNA of the CDR3: TGTGCCAGCAGCCAAGCGCGACCAGGGACAGGGGGGTCGGGCGGGGAGCTGTTTTTT.

This rearrangement joins TRBV2 to TRBJ1-2; D call uncertain. Germline V CDR1 and CDR2: SNHLY, FYNNEI. V was clipped by 5 bases and J by 4 bases, with 8 bases between them. The CDR3 is 12 residues long. CDR3 in amino acids: CASSISSYGYTF. CDR3 bases: TGTGCCAGCAGTATCAGTAGCTATGGCTACACCTTC.

This chain uses TRBV3-1 with TRBJ2-7; D uncertain. The CDR3 is 13 residues long. Germline CDR1 reads LGHDT; CDR2 reads YNNKEL (reference sequence). Trimming removed 7 bases from V and 6 bases from J, with 16 bases in between. The CDR3 spells CASTPSGAPEQYF. In DNA, the CDR3 is TGTGCCAGCACCCCATCAGGCGCACCCGAGCAGTACTTC.